This TCR beta chain is from a study of cytomegalovirus exposure and HLA in healthy donors. Whole-study context: Earlier, 100 million or so unique TCR beta sequences were recovered from around 180 million T cells by an analysis. Among the approximately 370 donors who were genotyped, approximately 83% fell in the genetic ancestry cluster that is associated with self-reported Caucasian donors. Study findings and constraints: In a later analysis, a genetic analysis reported fewer productive-TCR N-insertions in an Asian-associated ancestry cluster than the cohort average.

Details on this clone: Its antigen remains unknown.

It was with 60 Vbeta and 13 Jbeta primers that the PCR ran. Here immunoSEQ multiplex PCR was the method, and the copy in TCRdb shows in-frame clones only, minus some. The sample yields 150,000 to 200,000 clones, roughly 71% seen once. CDR3 length: 11 residues. The V end lost 4 bases, the J end lost 7 bases, and 7 bases lay between the germline ends. Germline values: CDR1 MNHNS, CDR2 SASEGT. The chain has TRBV6-1 and TRBJ1-2; D is uncertain. The sequence came from a male donor in good health and CMV-seropositive. Material for sequencing was PBMCs. In nucleotides, the CDR3 is TGTGCCAGCAGTGGGAGAGGTGGCTACACCTTC. Amino acid sequence: CASSGRGGYTF.